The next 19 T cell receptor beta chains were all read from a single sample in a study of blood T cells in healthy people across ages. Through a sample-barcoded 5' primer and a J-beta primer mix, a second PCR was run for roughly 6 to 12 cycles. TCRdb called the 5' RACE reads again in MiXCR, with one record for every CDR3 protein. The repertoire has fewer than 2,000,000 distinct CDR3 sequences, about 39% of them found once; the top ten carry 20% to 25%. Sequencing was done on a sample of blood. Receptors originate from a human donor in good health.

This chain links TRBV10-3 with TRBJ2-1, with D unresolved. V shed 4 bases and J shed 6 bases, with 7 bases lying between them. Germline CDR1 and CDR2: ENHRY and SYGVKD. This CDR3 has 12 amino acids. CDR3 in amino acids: CAISARPNEQFF. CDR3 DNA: TGTGCCATCAGTGCCCGCCCCAATGAGCAGTTCTTC.

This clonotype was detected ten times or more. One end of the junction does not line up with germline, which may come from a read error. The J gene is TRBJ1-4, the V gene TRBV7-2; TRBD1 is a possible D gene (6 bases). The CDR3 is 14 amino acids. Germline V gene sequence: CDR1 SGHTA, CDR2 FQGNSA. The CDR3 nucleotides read TGTGCCAGCAGTTTAGGGGGAGCTAATGAAAAACTGTTTTTT. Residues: CASSLGGANEKLFF.

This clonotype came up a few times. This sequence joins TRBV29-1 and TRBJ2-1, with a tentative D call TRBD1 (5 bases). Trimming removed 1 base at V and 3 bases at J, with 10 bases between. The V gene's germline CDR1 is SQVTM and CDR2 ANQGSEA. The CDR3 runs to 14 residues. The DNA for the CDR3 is TGCAGCGTTGAAGTAGGGGTTGTCTACAATGAGCAGTTCTTC. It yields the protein CSVEVGVVYNEQFF.

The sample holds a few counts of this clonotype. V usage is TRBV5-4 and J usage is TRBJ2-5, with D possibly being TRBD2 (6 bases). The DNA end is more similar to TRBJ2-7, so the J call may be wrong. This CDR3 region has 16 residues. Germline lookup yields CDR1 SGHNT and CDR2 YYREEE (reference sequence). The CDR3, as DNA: TGTGCCAGCAGCTTCGGGCGACAGAACCTAGCGTACGAGCAGTACTTC. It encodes CASSFGRQNLAYEQYF.

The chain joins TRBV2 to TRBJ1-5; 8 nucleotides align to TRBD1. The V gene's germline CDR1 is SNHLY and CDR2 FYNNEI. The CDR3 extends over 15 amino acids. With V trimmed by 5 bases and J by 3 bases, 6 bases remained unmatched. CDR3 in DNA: TGTGCCAGCAGTCCCACAGGGGGTGCCAATCAGCCCCAGCATTTT. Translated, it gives CASSPTGGANQPQHF.

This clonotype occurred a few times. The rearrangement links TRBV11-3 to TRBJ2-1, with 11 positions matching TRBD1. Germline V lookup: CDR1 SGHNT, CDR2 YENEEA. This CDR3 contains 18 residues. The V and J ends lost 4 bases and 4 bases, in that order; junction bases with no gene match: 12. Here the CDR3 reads CASSSKGTGGNNYNEQFF. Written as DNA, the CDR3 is TGTGCCAGCAGCTCGAAAGGGACAGGGGGAAATAATTACAATGAGCAGTTCTTC. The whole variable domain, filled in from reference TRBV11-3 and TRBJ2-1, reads EAGVVQSPRYKIIEKKQPVAFWCNPISGHNTLYWYLQNLGQGPELLIRYENEEAVDDSQLPKDRFSAERLKGVDSTLKIQPAELGDSAVYLCASSSKGTGGNNYNEQFFGPGTRLTVL.

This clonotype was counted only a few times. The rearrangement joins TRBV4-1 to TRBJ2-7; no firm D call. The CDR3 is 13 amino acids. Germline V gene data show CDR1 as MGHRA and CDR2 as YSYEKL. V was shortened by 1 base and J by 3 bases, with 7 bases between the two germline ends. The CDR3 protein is CASSQVADYEQYF. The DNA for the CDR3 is TGCGCCAGCAGCCAAGTGGCAGACTACGAGCAGTACTTC.

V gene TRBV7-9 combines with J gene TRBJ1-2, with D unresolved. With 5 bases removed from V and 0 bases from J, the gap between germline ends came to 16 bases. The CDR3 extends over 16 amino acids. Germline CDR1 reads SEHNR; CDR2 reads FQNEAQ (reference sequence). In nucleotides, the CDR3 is TGTGCCAGCAGCGTAACGACAAGTTCTACTAACTATGGCTACACCTTC. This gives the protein CASSVTTSSTNYGYTF.

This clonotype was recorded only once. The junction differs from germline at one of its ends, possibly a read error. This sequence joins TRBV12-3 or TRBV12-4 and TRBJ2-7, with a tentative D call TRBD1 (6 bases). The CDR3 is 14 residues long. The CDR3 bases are TGTGACAGCAGTTTAGTAGGGGGTGCCTACGAGCAGTACTTC. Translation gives CDSSLVGGAYEQYF.

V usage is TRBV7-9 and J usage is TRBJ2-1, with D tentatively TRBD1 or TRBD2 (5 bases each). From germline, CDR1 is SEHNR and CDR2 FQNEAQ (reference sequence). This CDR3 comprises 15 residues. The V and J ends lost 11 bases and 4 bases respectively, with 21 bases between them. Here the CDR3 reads CASTRDHPEYNEQFF. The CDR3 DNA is TGTGCCTCCACCAGGGACCACCCGGAATACAATGAGCAGTTCTTC.

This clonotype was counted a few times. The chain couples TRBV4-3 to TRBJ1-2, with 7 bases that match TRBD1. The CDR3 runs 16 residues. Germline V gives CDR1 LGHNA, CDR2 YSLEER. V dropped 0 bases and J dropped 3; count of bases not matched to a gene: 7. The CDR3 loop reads CASSQDSAGGDYGYTF. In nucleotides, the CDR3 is TGCGCCAGCAGCCAAGACTCGGCAGGGGGGGACTATGGCTACACCTTC.

The CDR3 region has the DNA TGTGCCAGCAGCCCTTCAGGGGACAGGGTTAACAATGAGCAGTTCTTC. It translates to CASSPSGDRVNNEQFF. This chain links TRBV5-4 with TRBJ2-1, with 9 bases matching TRBD1. Looked up from germline, CDR1 is SGHNT and CDR2 is YYREEE (reference sequence). The length of the CDR3 is 16 residues. V lost 4 bases to trimming and J lost 5 bases; unmatched junction nucleotides: 10.

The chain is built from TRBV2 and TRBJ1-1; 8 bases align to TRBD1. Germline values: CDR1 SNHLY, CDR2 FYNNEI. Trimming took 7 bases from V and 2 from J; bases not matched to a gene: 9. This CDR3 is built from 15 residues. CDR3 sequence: CASTQGTGGNTEAFF. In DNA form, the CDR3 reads TGTGCCAGCACCCAAGGGACAGGAGGTAACACTGAAGCTTTCTTT.

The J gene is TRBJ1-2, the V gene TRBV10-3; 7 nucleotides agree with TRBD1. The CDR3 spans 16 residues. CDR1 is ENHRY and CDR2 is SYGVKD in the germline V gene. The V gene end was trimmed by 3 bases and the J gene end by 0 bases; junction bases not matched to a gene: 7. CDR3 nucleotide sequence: TGTGCCATCAGTGATTCACAGGGGAACTCTAACTATGGCTACACCTTC. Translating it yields CAISDSQGNSNYGYTF.

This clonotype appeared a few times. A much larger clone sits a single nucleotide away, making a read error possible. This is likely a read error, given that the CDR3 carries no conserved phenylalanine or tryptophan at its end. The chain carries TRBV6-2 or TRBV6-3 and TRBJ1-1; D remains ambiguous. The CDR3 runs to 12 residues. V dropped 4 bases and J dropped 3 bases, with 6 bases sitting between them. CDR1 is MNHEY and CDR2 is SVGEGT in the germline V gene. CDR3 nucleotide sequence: TGTGCCAGCAGTTCGTGGGACACTGAAGCTTTCTTG. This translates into CASSSWDTEAFL.

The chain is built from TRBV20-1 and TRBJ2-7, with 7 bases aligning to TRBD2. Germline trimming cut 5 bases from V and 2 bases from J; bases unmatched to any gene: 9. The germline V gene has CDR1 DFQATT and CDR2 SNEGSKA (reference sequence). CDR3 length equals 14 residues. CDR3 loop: CSASGPSGTYEQYF. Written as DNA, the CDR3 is TGCAGTGCTTCAGGGCCTAGCGGTACCTACGAGCAGTACTTC.

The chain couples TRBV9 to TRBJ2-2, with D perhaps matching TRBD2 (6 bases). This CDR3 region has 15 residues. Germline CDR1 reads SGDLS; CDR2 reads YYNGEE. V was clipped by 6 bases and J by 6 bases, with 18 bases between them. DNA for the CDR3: TGTGCCAGCACCCCAGGGACTTTCCCGGCCGGGGAGCTGTTTTTT. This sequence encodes CASTPGTFPAGELFF. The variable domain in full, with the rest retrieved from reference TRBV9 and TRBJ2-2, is DSGVTQTPKHLITATGQRVTLRCSPRSGDLSVYWYQQSLDQGLQFLIQYYNGEERAKGNILERFSAQQFPDLHSELNLSSLELGDSALYFCASTPGTFPAGELFFGEGSRLTVL.

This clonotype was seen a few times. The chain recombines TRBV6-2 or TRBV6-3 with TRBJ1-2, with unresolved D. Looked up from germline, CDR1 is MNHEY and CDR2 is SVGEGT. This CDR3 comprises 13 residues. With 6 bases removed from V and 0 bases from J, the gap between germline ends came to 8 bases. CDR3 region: CASSRRTNYGYTF. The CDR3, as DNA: TGTGCCAGCAGCCGACGGACTAACTATGGCTACACCTTC.

The CDR3 nucleotides are TGTGCCAGCAGCTTCTTCTCCGGAGCGGAGTTTAATACGCAGTATTTT. Its protein product is CASSFFSGAEFNTQYF. The chain carries TRBV5-6 and TRBJ2-3; D possibly corresponds to TRBD2 (5 bases). Germline-derived CDR1 and CDR2 are SGHDT and YYEEEE. The CDR3 loop spans 16 amino acids. Trimming stripped 2 bases from V and 7 bases from J, with 20 bases between.